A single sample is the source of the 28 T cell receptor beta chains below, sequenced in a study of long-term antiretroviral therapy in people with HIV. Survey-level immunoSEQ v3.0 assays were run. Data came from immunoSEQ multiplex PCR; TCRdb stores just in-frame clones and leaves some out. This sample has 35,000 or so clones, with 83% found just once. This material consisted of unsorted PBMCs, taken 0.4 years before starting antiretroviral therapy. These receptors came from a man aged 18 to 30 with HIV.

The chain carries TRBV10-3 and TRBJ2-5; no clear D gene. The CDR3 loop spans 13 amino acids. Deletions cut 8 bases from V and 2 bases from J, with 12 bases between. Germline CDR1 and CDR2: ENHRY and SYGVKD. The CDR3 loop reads CAISSPAQETQYF. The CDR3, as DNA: TGTGCCATCTCGTCCCCCGCACAAGAGACCCAGTACTTC.

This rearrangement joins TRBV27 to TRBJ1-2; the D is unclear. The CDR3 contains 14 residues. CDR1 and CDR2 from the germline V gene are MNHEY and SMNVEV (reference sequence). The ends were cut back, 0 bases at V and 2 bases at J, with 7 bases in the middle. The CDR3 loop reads CASSLSVQNYGYTF. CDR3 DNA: TGTGCCAGCAGTTTATCGGTACAAAACTATGGCTACACCTTC.

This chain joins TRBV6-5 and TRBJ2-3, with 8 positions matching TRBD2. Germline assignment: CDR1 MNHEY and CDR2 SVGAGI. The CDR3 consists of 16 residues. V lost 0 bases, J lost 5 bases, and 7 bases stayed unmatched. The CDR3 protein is CASSYSNRRGVDTQYF. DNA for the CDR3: TGTGCCAGCAGTTACTCCAATCGGCGGGGGGTAGATACGCAGTATTTT.

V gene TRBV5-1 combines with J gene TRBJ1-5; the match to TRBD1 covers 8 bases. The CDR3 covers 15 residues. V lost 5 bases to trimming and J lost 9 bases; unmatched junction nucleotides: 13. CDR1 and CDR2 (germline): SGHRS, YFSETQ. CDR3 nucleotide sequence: TGCGCCAGCAGATCAACCGGGACAGGTGAATGGCCCCAGCATTTT. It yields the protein CASRSTGTGEWPQHF.

Here the CDR3 DNA reads TGTGCCAGCAGACTAAGGGGGCAGGGGGCCAGCAATGAGCAGTTCTTC. It codes for CASRLRGQGASNEQFF. V gene TRBV27 combines with J gene TRBJ2-1, with TRBD1 identical over 8 bases. J lost 6 bases, V lost 6 bases, and 13 bases had no gene match. Germline V gives CDR1 MNHEY, CDR2 SMNVEV (reference sequence). The CDR3 runs to 16 residues.

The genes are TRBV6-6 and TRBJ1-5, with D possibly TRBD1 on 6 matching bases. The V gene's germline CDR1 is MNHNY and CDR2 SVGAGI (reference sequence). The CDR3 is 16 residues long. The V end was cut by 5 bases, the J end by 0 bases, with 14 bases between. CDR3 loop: CASSPTNRVSNQPQHF. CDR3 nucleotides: TGTGCCAGCAGTCCCACCAACAGGGTTAGCAATCAGCCCCAGCATTTT.

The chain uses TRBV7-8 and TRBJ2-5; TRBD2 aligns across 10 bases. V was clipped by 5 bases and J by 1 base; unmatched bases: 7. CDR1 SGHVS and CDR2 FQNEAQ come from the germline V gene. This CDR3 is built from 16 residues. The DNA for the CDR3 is TGTGCCAGCAGCCGACGACGGACTAGCGGCCAAGAGACCCAGTACTTC. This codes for CASSRRRTSGQETQYF.

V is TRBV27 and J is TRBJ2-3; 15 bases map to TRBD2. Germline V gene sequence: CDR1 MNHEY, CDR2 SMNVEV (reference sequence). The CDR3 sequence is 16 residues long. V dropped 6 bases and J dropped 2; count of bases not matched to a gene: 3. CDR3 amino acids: CASRGLAGGHTDTQYF. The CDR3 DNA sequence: TGTGCCAGCAGGGGACTAGCGGGGGGCCACACAGATACGCAGTATTTT.

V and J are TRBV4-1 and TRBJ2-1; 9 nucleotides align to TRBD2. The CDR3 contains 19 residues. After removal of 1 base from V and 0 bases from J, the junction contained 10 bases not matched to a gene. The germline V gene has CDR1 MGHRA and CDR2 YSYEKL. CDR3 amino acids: CASSQGGLAYKSSYNEQFF. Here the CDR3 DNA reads TGCGCCAGCAGCCAAGGCGGACTAGCGTACAAGAGCTCCTACAATGAGCAGTTCTTC.

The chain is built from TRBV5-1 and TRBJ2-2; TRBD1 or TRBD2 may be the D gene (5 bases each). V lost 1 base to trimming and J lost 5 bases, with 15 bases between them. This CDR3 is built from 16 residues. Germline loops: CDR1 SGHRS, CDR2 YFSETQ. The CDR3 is CASSLLRTEGTGELFF. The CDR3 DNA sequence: TGCGCCAGCAGCTTGCTTAGGACTGAGGGGACCGGGGAGCTGTTTTTT.

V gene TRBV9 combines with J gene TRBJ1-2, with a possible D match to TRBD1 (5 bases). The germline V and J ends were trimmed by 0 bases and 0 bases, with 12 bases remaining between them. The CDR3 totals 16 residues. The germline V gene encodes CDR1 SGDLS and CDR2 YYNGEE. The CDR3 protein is CASSVDIRDPNYGYTF. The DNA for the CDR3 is TGTGCCAGCAGCGTAGATATCAGGGATCCTAACTATGGCTACACCTTC.

This CDR3 is CASSLGYSAGVQTQYF. CDR3 nucleotides: TGTGCCAGCAGTTTGGGGTACTCGGCTGGCGTGCAGACCCAGTACTTC. V gene TRBV28 combines with J gene TRBJ2-5; D is uncertain. CDR1 and CDR2 from the germline V gene are MDHEN and SYDVKM. V gave up 3 bases and J gave up 6 bases, with 20 bases separating them. This CDR3 spans 16 amino acids.

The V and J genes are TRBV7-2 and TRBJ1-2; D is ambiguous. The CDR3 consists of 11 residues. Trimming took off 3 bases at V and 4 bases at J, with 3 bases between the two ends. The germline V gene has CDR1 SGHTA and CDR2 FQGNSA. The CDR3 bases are TGTGCCAGCAGCTTCGCCTATGGCTACACCTTC. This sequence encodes CASSFAYGYTF.

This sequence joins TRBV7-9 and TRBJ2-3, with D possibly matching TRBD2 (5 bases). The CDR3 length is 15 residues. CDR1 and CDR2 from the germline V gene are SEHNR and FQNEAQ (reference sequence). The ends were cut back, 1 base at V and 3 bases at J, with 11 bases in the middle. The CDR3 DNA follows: TGTGCCAGCAGCTTAGTAACGTCGGGAACAGATACGCAGTATTTT. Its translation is CASSLVTSGTDTQYF. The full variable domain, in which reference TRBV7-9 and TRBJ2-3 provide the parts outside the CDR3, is DTGVSQNPRHKITKRGQNVTFRCDPISEHNRLYWYRQTLGQGPEFLTYFQNEAQLEKSRLLSDRFSAERPKGSFSTLEIQRTEQGDSAMYLCASSLVTSGTDTQYFGPGTRLTVL.

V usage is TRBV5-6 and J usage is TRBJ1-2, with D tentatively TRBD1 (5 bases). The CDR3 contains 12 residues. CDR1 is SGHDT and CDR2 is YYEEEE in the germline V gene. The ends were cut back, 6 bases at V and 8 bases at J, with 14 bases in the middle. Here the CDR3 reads CASNRQLGGYTF. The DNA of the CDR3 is TGTGCCAGCAACCGACAGTTGGGAGGCTACACCTTC.

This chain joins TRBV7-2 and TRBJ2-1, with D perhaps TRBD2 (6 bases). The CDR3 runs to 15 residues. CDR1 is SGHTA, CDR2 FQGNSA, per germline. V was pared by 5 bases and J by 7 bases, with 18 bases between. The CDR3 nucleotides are TGTGCCAGCAGCCGAGCGCGGGGCTCAGGAAATGAGCAGTTCTTC. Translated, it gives CASSRARGSGNEQFF.

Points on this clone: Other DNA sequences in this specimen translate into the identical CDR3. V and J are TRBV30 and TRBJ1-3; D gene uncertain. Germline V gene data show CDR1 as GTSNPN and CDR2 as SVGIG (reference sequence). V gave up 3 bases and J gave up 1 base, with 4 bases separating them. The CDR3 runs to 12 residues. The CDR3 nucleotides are TGTGCCTGGAGGGGTTCTGGAAACACCATATATTTT. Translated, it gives CAWRGSGNTIYF.

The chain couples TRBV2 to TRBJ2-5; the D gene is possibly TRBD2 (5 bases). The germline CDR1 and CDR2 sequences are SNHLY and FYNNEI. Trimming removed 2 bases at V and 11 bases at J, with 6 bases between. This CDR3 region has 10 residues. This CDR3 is CASSELAQYF. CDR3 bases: TGTGCCAGCAGTGAACTAGCTCAGTACTTC.

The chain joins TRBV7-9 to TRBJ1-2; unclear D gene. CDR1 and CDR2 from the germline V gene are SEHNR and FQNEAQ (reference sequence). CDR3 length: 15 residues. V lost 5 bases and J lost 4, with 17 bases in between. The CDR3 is CASSPGRYQAYGYTF. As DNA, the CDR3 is TGTGCCAGCAGCCCCGGCCGTTACCAGGCCTATGGCTACACCTTC.

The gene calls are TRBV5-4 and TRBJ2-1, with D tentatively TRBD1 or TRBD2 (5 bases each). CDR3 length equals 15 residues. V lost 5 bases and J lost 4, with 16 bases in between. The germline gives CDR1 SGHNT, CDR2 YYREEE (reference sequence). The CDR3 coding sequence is TGTGCCAGCAGGGAAGGGACCAGCGGTTACAATGAGCAGTTCTTC. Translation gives CASREGTSGYNEQFF.

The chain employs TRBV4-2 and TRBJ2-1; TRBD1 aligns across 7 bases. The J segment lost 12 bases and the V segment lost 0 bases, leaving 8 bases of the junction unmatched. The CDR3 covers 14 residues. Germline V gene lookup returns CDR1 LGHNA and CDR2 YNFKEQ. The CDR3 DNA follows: TGTGCCAGCAGCCAAGAAGGGGGCGGCCCCCTGCAGTTCTTC. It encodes CASSQEGGGPLQFF.

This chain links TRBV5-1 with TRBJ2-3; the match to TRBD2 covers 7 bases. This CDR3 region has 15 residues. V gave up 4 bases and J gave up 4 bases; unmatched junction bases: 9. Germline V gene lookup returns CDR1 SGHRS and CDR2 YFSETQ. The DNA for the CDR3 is TGCGCCAGCAGCCCCGGGGCGGGAGCGCCAGATACGCAGTATTTT. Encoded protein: CASSPGAGAPDTQYF.

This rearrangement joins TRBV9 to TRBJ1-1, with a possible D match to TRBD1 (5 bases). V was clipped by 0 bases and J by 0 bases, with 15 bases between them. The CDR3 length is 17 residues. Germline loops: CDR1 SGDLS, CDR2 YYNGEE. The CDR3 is CASSVAWELGVNTEAFF. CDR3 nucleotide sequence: TGTGCCAGCAGCGTAGCTTGGGAGTTGGGGGTGAACACTGAAGCTTTCTTT.

The CDR3 DNA reads TGTGCCAGCAGTTTACACCCGACAGGAGATGAAAAACTGTTTTTT. It encodes CASSLHPTGDEKLFF. The chain employs TRBV28 and TRBJ1-4; possibly TRBD1 for D (6 bases). Germline V gives CDR1 MDHEN, CDR2 SYDVKM. Trimming took off 2 bases at V and 6 bases at J, with 13 bases between the two ends. This CDR3 region has 15 residues.

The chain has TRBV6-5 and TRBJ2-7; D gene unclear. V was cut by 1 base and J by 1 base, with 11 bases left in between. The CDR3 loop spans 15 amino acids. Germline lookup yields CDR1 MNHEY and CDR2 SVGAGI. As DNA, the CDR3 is TGTGCCAGCAGTTACTGGGGTCTTGGATCCTACGAGCAGTACTTC. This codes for CASSYWGLGSYEQYF.

DNA for the CDR3: TGTGCCAGCAGCTTAGGGGGGCACCATCAAGAGACCCAGTACTTC. Its protein product is CASSLGGHHQETQYF. The rearrangement links TRBV9 to TRBJ2-5; the D call may be TRBD1 or TRBD2 (6 bases each). Germline CDR1 is SGDLS and CDR2 is YYNGEE. The CDR3 is 15 amino acids. With 4 bases removed from V and 2 bases from J, the gap between germline ends came to 15 bases.

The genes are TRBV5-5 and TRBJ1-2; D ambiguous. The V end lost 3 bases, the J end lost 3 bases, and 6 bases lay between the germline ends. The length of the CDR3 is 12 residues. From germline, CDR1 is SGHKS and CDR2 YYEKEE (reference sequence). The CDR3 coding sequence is TGTGCCAGCAGCTCTTCAGACTATGGCTACACCTTC. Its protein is CASSSSDYGYTF.

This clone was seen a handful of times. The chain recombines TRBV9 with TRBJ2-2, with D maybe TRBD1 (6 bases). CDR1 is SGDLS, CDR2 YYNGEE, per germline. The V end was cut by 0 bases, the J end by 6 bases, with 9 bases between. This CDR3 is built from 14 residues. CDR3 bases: TGTGCCAGCAGCGTAGGGGCAGGGGCCGGGGAGCTGTTTTTT. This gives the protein CASSVGAGAGELFF.